This T cell receptor beta chain was sequenced during a study of cytomegalovirus exposure and HLA in healthy donors. The PCR used 60 Vbeta and 13 Jbeta primers. Sequencing was performed with immunoSEQ multiplex PCR; in TCRdb, only in-frame clones are kept and a portion is missing. This table has about 130,000 clones, 65% to 80% appearing once. The V and J ends lost 3 bases and 2 bases, in that order; junction bases with no gene match: 1. Germline CDR1 is LNHDA and CDR2 is SQIVND (reference sequence). The CDR3 runs to 14 residues. Comments on this clone: Its specificity is not known.

Findings and caveats of the study: It was approximately 160 TCR beta chains that were listed as cytomegalovirus-associated.

The source of this sequence is a woman aged 40 to 55 in good health and CMV-seronegative. The rearrangement joins TRBV19 to TRBJ1-2; 9 bases fit TRBD1. The sequencing input was PBMCs. The DNA for the CDR3 is TGTGCCAGTAGTATCGGGACAGGGAACTATGGCTACACCTTC. Translated, it gives CASSIGTGNYGYTF.